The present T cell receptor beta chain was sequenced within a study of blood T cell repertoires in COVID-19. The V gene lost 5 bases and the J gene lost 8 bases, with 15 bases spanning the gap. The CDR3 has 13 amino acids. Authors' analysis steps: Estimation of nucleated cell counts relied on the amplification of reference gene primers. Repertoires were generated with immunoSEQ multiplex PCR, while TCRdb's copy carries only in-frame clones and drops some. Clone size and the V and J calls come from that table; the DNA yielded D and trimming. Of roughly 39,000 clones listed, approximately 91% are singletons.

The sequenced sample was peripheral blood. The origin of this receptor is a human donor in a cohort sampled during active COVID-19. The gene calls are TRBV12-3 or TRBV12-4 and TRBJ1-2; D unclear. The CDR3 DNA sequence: TGTGCCAGCAGTCACCCTCGACAAAGCGGCTACACCTTC. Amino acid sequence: CASSHPRQSGYTF.